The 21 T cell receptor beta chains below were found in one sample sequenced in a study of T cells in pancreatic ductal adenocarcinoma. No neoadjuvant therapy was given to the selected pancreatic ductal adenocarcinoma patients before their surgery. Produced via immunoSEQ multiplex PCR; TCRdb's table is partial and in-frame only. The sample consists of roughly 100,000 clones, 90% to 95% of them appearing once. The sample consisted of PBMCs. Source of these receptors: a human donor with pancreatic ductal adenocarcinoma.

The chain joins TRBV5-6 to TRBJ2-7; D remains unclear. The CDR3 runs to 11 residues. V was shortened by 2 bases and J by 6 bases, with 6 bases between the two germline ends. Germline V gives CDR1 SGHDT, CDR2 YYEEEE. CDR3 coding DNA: TGTGCCAGCAGCTTTAATGTCGAGCAGTACTTC. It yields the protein CASSFNVEQYF.

The CDR3 sequence is CAISESNGYHEQYF. CDR3 sequence (DNA): TGTGCCATCAGTGAGTCGAACGGGTACCACGAGCAGTACTTC. This chain joins TRBV10-3 and TRBJ2-7; D unresolved. Germline values: CDR1 ENHRY, CDR2 SYGVKD. V shed 0 bases and J shed 5 bases, with 11 bases lying between them. The CDR3 spans 14 residues.

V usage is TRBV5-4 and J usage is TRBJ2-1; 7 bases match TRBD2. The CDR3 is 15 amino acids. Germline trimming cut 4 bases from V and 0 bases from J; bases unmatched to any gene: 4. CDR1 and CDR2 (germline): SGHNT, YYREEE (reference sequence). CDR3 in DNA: TGTGCCAGCAGCCGTGGACTAGACTCCTACAATGAGCAGTTCTTC. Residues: CASSRGLDSYNEQFF.

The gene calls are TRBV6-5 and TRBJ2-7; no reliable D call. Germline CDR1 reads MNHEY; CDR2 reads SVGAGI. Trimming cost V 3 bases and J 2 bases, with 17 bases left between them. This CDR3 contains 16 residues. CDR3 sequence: CASSYTRNALAYEQYF. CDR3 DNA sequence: TGTGCCAGCAGTTATACCCGAAACGCACTTGCCTACGAGCAGTACTTC.

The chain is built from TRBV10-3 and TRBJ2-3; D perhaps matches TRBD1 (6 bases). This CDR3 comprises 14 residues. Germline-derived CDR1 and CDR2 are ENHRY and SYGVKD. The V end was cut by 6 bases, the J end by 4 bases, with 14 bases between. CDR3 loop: CAISEQGIADTQYF. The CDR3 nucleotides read TGTGCCATCAGCGAACAGGGTATTGCAGATACGCAGTATTTT.

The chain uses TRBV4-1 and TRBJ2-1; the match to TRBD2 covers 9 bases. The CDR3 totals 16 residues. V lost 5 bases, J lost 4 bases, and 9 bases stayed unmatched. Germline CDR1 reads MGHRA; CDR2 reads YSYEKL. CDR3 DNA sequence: TGCGCCAGCAGCACATCTAGCGGGGAGCCTTACAATGAGCAGTTCTTC. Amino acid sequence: CASSTSSGEPYNEQFF.

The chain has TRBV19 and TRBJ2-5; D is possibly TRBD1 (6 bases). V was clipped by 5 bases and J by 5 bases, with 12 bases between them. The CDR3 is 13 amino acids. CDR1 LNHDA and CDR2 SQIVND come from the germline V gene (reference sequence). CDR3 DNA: TGTGCCAGTAGTGGACAGAAGGGGGAGACCCAGTACTTC. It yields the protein CASSGQKGETQYF. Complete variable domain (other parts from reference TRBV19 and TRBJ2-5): DGGITQSPKYLFRKEGQNVTLSCEQNLNHDAMYWYRQDPGQGLRLIYYSQIVNDFQKGDIAEGYSVSREKKESFPLTVTSAQKNPTAFYLCASSGQKGETQYFGPGTRLLVL.

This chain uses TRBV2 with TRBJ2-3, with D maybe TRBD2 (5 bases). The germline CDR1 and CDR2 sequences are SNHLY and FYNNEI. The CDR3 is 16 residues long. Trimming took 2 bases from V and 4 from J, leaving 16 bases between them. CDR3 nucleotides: TGTGCCAGCAGTGAAAGTACGGGAATAGTCTCAGATACGCAGTATTTT. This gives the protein CASSESTGIVSDTQYF.

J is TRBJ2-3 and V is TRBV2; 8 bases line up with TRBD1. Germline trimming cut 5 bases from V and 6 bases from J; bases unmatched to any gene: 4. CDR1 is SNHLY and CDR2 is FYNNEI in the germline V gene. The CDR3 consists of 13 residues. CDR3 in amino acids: CASSRQGADTQYF. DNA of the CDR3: TGTGCCAGCAGTCGCCAGGGGGCGGATACGCAGTATTTT.

The CDR3 nucleotides read TGTGCCATCAGTGAGTCGAGCGGGGGTTATATCGGGGAGCTGTTTTTT. Protein: CAISESSGGYIGELFF. V is TRBV10-3 and J is TRBJ2-2; 8 bases fit TRBD2. CDR1 is ENHRY, CDR2 SYGVKD, per germline. V lost 0 bases, J lost 7 bases, and 7 bases stayed unmatched. This CDR3 region has 16 residues.

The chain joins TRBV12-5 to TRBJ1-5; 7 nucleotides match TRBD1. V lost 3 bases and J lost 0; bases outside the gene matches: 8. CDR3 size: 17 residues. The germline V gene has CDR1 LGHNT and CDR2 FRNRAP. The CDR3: CASGLDRAYYSNQPQHF. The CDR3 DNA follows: TGTGCTAGTGGTTTAGACAGGGCCTATTATAGCAATCAGCCCCAGCATTTT.

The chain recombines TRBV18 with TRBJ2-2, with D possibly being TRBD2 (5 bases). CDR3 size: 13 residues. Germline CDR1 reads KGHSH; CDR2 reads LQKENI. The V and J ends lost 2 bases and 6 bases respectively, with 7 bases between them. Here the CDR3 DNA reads TGTGCCAGCTCACCAGCGGAGGCCGGGGAGCTGTTTTTT. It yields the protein CASSPAEAGELFF.

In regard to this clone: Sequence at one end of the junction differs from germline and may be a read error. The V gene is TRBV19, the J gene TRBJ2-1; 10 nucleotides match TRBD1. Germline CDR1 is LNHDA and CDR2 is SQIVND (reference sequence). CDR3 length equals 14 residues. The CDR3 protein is CASSKRTGGNEQFF. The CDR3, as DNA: TGTGCCAGCAGTAAGCGGACAGGGGGAAATGAGCAGTTCTTC.

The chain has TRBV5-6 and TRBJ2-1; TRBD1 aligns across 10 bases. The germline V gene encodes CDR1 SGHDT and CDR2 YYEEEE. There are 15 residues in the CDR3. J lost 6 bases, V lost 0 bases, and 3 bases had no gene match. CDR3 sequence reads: CASSLGTGGLNEQFF. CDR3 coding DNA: TGTGCCAGCAGCTTGGGGACAGGGGGGCTCAATGAGCAGTTCTTC. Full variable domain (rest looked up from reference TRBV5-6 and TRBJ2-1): DAGVTQSPTHLIKTRGQQVTLRCSPKSGHDTVSWYQQALGQGPQFIFQYYEEEERQRGNFPDRFSGHQFPNYSSELNVNALLLGDSALYLCASSLGTGGLNEQFFGPGTRLTVL.

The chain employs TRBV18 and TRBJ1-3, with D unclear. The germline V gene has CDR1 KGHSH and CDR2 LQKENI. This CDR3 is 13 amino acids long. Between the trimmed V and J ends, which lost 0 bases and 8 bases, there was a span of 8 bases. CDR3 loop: CASSPPLGDTIYF. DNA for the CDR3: TGTGCCAGCTCACCACCTCTCGGTGACACCATATATTTT.

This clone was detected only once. Here the CDR3 reads CASRRPQRGMNYEQYF. Here the CDR3 DNA reads TGTGCCAGCAGACGACCACAGCGGGGTATGAACTACGAGCAGTACTTC. This chain joins TRBV28 and TRBJ2-7; 7 positions agree with TRBD2. The trim removed 6 bases at V and 3 bases at J, leaving 14 bases unmatched. Germline V lookup: CDR1 MDHEN, CDR2 SYDVKM. The CDR3 covers 16 residues.

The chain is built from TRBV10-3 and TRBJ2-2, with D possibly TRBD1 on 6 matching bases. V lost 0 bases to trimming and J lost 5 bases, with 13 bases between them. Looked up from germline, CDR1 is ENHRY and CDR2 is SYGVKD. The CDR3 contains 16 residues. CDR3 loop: CAISESNRQGTGELFF. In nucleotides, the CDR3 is TGTGCCATCAGTGAGTCGAACCGGCAGGGGACCGGGGAGCTGTTTTTT.

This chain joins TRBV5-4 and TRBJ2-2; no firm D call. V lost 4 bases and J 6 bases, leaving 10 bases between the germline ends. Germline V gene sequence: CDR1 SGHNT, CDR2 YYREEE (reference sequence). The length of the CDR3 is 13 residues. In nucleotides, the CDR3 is TGTGCCAGCAGCCGAACGGGTGCCGGGGAGCTGTTTTTT. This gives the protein CASSRTGAGELFF.

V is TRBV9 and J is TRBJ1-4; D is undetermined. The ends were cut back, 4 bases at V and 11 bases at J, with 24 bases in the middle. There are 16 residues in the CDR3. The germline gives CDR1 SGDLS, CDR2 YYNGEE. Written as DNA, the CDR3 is TGTGCCAGCAGCCCCTCCTGGAGAGTGGGTGAAGGTAAACTGTTTTTT. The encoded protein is CASSPSWRVGEGKLFF.

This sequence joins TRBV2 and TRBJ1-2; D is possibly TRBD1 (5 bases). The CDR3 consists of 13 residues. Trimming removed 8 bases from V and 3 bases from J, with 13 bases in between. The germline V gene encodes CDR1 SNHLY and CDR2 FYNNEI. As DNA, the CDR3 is TGTGCCAGCGGTGCAGGGTCAGACTATGGCTACACCTTC. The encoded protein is CASGAGSDYGYTF.

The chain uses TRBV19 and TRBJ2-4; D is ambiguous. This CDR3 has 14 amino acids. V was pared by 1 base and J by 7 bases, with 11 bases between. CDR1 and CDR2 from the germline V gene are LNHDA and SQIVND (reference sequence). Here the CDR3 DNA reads TGTGCCAGTAGTATAGGAGCCGGTAGCAACATTCAGTACTTC. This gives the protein CASSIGAGSNIQYF.